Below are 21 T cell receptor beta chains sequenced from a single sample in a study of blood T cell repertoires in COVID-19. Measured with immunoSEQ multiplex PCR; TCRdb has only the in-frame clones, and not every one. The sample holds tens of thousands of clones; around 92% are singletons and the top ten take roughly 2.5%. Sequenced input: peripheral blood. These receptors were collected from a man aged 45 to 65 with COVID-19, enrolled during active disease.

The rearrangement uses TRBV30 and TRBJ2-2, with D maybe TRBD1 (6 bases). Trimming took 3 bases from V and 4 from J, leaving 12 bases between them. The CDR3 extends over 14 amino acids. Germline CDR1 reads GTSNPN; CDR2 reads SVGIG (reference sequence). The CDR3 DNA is TGTGCCTGGAGGGGCAGGGGATCCACCGGGGAGCTGTTTTTT. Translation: CAWRGRGSTGELFF. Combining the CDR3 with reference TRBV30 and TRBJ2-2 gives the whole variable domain SQTIHQWPATLVQPVGSPLSLECTVEGTSNPNLYWYRQAAGRGLQLLFYSVGIGQISSEVPQNLSASRPQDRQFILSSKKLLLSDSGFYLCAWRGRGSTGELFFGEGSRLTVL.

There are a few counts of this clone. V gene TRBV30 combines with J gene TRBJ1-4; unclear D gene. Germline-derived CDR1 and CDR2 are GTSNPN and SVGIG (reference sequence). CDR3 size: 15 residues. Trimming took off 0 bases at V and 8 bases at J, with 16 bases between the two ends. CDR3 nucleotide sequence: TGTGCCTGGAGTGTACCTGGCAGCGCGTCCGAAAAACTGTTTTTT. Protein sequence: CAWSVPGSASEKLFF.

CDR3 sequence reads: CATSRGSNTGDGNQPQHF. DNA of the CDR3: TGTGCCACCAGCAGAGGGTCGAATACAGGGGACGGCAATCAGCCCCAGCATTTT. This rearrangement joins TRBV15 to TRBJ1-5, with 7 positions matching TRBD1. CDR3 length: 18 residues. CDR1 LNHNV and CDR2 YYDKDF come from the germline V gene (reference sequence). The V and J ends lost 1 base and 2 bases, in that order; junction bases with no gene match: 11.

CDR3 loop: CASSEGSSQHF. The CDR3, as DNA: TGTGCCAGCAGTGAGGGCAGCTCTCAGCATTTT. The genes are TRBV2 and TRBJ1-5, with unresolved D. The CDR3 has 11 amino acids. The ends were cut back, 3 bases at V and 13 bases at J, with 10 bases in the middle. Germline V CDR1 and CDR2: SNHLY, FYNNEI.

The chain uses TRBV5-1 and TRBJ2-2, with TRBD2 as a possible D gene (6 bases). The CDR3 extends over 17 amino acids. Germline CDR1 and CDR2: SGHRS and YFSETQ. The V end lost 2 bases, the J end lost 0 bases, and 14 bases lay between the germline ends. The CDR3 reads CASSFTPAGTNTGELFF. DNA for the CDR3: TGCGCCAGCAGCTTCACCCCGGCGGGGACGAACACCGGGGAGCTGTTTTTT.

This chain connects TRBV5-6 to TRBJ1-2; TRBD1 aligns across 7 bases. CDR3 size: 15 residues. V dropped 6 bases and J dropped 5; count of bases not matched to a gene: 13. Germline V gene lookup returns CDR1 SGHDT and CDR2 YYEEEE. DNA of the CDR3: TGTGCCAGCATACCCCGGGACAGAAAACTTTATGGCTACACCTTC. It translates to CASIPRDRKLYGYTF.

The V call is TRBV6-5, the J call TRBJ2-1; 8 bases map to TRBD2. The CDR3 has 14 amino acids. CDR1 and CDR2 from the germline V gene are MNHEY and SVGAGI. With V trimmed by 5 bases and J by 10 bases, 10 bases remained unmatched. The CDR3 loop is CASSTPGGAREQFF. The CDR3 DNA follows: TGTGCCAGCAGTACCCCGGGGGGGGCCCGGGAGCAGTTCTTC.

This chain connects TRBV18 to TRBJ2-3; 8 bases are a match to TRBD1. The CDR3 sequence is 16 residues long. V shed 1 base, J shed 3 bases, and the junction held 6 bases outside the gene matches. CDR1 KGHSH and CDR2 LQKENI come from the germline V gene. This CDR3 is CASSPQKGQGTDTQYF. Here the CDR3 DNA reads TGTGCCAGCTCACCACAAAAAGGACAGGGTACAGATACGCAGTATTTT.

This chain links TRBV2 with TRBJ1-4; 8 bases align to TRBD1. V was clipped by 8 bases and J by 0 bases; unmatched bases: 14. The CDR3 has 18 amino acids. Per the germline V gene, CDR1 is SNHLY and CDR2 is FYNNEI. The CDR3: CASGDRTGTIATNEKLFF. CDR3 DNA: TGTGCCAGCGGGGATAGGACAGGGACGATTGCAACTAATGAAAAACTGTTTTTT.

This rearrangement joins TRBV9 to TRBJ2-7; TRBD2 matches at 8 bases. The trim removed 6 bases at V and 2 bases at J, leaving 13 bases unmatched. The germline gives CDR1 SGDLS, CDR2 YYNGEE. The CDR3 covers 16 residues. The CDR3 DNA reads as TGTGCCAGCACCAAAGACGGGCGGGGGGCCACCTACGAGCAGTACTTC. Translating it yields CASTKDGRGATYEQYF.

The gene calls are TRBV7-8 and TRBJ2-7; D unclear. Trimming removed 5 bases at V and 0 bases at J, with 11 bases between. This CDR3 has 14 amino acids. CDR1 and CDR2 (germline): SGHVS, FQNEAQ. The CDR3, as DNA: TGTGCCAGCAGCACCACACGTTCCTCCTACGAGCAGTACTTC. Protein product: CASSTTRSSYEQYF.

CDR3 bases: TGTGCTAGTGGTTTGGTAGAGAAGGCTAGCGGGGACTACAATGAGCAGTTCTTC. It specifies CASGLVEKASGDYNEQFF. This chain joins TRBV12-5 and TRBJ2-1; TRBD2 matches 9 bases. Germline V lookup: CDR1 LGHNT, CDR2 FRNRAP. V lost 0 bases, J lost 3 bases, and 9 bases stayed unmatched. This CDR3 has 18 residues.

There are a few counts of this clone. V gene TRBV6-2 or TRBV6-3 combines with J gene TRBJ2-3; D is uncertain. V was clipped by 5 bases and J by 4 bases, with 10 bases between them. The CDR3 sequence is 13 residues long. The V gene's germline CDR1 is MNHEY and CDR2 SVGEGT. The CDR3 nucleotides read TGTGCCAGCAGTAGACCGAGCGCAGATACGCAGTATTTT. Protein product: CASSRPSADTQYF.

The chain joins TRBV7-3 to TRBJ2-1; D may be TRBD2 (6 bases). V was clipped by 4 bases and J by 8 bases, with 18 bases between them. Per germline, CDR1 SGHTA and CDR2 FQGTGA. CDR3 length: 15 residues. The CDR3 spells CASSSSGGLLDEQFF. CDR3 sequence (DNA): TGTGCCAGCAGCTCCTCCGGGGGACTTTTGGATGAGCAGTTCTTC.

The CDR3 DNA reads TGTGCCAGCAGCTTAGATCCGGGAACTGAAGCTTTCTTT. As protein: CASSLDPGTEAFF. V gene TRBV7-2 combines with J gene TRBJ1-1; D gene uncertain. The CDR3 is 13 amino acids. Germline V CDR1 and CDR2: SGHTA, FQGNSA. V was shortened by 1 base and J by 5 bases, with 8 bases between the two germline ends.

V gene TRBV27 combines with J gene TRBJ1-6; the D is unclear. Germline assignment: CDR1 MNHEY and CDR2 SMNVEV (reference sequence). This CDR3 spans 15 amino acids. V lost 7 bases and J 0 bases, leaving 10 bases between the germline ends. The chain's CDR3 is CASTPSSSYNSPLHF. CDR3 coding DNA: TGTGCCAGCACCCCGTCGAGCTCCTATAATTCACCCCTCCACTTT.

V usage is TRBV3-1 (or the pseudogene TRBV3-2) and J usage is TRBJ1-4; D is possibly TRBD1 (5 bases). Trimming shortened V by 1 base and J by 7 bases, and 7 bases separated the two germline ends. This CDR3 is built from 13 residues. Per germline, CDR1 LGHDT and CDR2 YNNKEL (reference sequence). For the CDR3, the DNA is TGTGCCAGCAGCCAAGTTCAGGGTGAAAAACTGTTTTTT. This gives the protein CASSQVQGEKLFF.

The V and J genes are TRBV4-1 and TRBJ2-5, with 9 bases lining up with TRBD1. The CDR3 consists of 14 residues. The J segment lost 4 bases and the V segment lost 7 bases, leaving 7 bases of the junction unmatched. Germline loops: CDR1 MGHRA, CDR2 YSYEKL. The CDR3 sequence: CASTHRGLGETQYF. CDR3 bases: TGCGCCAGCACGCACAGGGGGCTGGGAGAGACCCAGTACTTC.

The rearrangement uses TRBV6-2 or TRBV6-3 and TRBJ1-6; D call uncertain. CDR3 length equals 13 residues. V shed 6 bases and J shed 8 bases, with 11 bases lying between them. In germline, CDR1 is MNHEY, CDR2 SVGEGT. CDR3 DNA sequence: TGTGCCAGCAGCCTCACATTGGATTCACCCCTCCACTTT. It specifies CASSLTLDSPLHF.

CDR3 amino acids: CASSARGVSTGELFF. For the CDR3, the DNA is TGTGCCAGCAGCGCCCGAGGCGTTAGTACCGGGGAGCTGTTTTTT. The chain has TRBV9 and TRBJ2-2; D is unclear. The V gene lost 3 bases and the J gene lost 5 bases, with 14 bases spanning the gap. The CDR3 consists of 15 residues. Germline CDR1 is SGDLS and CDR2 is YYNGEE.

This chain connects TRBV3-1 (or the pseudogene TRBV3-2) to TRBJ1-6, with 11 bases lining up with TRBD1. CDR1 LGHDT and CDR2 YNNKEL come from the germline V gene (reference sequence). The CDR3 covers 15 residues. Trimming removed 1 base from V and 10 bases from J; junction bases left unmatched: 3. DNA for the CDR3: TGTGCCAGCAGCCAAGTTTGGACAGGGGGCTCACCCCTCCACTTT. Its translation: CASSQVWTGGSPLHF.